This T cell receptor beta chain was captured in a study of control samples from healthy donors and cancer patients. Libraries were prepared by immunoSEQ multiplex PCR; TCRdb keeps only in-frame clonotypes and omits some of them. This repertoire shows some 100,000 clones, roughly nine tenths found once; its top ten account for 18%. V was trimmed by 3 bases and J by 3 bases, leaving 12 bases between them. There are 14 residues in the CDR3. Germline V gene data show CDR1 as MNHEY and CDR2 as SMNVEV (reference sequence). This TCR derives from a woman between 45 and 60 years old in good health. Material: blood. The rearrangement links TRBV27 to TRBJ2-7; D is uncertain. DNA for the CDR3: TGTGCCAGCAGTTTCTATGGTTTGGGCTACGAGCAGTACTTC. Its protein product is CASSFYGLGYEQYF.